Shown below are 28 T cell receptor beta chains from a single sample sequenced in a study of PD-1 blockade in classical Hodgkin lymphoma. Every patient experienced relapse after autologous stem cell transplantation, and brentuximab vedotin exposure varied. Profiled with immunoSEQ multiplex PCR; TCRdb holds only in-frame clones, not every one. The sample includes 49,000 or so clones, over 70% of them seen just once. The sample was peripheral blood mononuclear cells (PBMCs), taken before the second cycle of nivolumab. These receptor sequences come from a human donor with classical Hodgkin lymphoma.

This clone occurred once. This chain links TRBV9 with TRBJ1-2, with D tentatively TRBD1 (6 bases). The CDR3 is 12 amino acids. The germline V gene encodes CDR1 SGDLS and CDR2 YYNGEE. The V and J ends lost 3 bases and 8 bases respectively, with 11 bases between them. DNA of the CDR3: TGTGCCAGCAGCGCCGGCAGGGGAGGCTACACCTTC. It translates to CASSAGRGGYTF.

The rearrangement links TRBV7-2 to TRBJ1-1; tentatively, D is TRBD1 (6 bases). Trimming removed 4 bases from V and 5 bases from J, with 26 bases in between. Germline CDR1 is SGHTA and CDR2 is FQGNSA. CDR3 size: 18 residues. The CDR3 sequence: CASSSPGRGVRGETEAFF. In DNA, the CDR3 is TGTGCCAGCAGCTCCCCAGGTAGGGGGGTCCGGGGGGAGACTGAAGCTTTCTTT.

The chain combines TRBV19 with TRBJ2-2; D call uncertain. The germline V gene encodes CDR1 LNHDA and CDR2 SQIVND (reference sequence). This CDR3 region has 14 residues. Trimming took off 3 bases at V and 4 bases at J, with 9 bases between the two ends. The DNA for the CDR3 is TGTGCCAGTAGTATCCAGACAACCACCGGGGAGCTGTTTTTT. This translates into CASSIQTTTGELFF.

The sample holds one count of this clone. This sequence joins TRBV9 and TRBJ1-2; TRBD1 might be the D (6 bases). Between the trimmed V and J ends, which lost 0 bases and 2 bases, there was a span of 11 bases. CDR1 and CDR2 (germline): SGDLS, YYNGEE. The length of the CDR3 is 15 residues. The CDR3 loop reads CASSVAGGSNYGYTF. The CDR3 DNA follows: TGTGCCAGCAGCGTAGCTGGGGGCTCCAACTATGGCTACACCTTC.

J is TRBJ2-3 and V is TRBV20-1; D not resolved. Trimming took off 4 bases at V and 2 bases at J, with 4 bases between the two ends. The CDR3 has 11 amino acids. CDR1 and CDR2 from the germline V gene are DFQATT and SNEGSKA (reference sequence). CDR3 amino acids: CSATATDTQYF. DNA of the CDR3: TGCAGTGCTACCGCCACAGATACGCAGTATTTT.

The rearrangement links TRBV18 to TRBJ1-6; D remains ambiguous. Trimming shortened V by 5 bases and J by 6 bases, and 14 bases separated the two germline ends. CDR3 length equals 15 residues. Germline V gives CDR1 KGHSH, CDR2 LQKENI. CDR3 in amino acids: CASSVEGAGNSPLHF. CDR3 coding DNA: TGTGCCAGCTCAGTCGAGGGTGCCGGTAATTCACCCCTCCACTTT.

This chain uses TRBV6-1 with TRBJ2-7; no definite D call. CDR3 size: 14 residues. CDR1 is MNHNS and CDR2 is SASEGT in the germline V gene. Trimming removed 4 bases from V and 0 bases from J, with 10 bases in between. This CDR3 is CASSVGIHSYEQYF. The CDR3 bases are TGTGCCAGCAGTGTCGGCATCCACTCCTACGAGCAGTACTTC.

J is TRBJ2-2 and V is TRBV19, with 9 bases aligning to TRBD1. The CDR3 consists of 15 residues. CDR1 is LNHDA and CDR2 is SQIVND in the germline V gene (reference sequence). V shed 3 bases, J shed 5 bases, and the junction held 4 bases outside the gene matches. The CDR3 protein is CASSIVQGATGELFF. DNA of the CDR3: TGTGCCAGTAGTATCGTACAGGGGGCGACCGGGGAGCTGTTTTTT.

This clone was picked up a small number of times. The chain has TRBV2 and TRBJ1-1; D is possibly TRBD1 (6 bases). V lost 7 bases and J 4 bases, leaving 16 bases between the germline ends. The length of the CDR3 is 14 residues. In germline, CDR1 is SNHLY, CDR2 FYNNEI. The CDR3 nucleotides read TGTGCCAGCACCAGGGACACAAGGGGCACTGAAGCTTTCTTT. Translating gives CASTRDTRGTEAFF.

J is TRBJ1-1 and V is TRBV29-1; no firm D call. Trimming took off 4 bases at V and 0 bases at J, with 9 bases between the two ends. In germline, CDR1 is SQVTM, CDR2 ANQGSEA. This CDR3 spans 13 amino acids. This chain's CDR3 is CSVGTSVNTEAFF. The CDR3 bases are TGCAGCGTTGGGACGTCTGTGAACACTGAAGCTTTCTTT.

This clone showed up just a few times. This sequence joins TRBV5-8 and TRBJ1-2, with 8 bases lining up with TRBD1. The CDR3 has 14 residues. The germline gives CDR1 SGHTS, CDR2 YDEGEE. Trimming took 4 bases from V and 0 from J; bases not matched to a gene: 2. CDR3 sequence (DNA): TGTGCCAGCAGCCGGGACAGGCCTAACTATGGCTACACCTTC. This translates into CASSRDRPNYGYTF.

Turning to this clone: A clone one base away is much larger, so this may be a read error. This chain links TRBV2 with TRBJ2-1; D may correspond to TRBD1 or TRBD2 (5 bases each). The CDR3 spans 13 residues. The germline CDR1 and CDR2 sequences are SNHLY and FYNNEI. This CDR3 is CASRDLRGDERFF. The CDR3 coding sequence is TGTGCCAGCAGGGACCTCAGAGGGGATGAGCGGTTCTTC. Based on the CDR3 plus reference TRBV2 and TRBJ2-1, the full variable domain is EPEVTQTPSHQVTQMGQEVILRCVPISNHLYFYWYRQILGQKVEFLVSFYNNEISEKSEIFDDQFSVERPDGSNFTLKIRSTKLEDSAMYFCASRDLRGDERFFGPGTRLTVL.

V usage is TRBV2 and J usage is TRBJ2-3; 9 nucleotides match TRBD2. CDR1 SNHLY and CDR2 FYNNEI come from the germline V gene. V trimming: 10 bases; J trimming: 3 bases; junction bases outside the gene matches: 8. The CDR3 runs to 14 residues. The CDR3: CATSGLARTDTQYF. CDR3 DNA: TGTGCCACCTCGGGACTAGCACGGACAGATACGCAGTATTTT.

The CDR3 DNA is TGTGCCAGTAGGCGGGGCAGGTTGAGCACAGATACGCAGTATTTT. Translating gives CASRRGRLSTDTQYF. V is TRBV19 and J is TRBJ2-3, with D possibly matching TRBD2 (6 bases). Trimming pared 6 bases from V and 0 bases from J, leaving 13 bases between. The germline CDR1 and CDR2 sequences are LNHDA and SQIVND (reference sequence). This CDR3 region has 15 residues.

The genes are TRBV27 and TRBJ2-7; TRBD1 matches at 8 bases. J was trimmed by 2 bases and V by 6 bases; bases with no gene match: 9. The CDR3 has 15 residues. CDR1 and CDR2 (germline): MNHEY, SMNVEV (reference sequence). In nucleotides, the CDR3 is TGTGCCAGCAGGGGGGGCAGGGGGCCAACCTACGAGCAGTACTTC. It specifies CASRGGRGPTYEQYF.

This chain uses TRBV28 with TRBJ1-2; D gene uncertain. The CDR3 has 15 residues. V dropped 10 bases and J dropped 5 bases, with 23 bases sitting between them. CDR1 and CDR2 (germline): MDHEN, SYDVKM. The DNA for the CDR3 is TGTGCCACCATAAGCCCAGGAGGCCCCCTTTATGGCTACACCTTC. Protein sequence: CATISPGGPLYGYTF.

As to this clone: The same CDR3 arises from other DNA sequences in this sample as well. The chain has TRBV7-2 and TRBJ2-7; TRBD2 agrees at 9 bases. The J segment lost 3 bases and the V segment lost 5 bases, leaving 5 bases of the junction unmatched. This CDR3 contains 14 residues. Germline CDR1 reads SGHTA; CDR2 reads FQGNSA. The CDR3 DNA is TGTGCCAGCAGCGTAAGCGGGAGGCTCTACGAGCAGTACTTC. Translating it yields CASSVSGRLYEQYF.

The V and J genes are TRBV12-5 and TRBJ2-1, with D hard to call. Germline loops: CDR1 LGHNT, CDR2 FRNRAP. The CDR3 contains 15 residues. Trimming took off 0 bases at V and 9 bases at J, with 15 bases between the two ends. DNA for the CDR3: TGTGCTAGTGGTTTGGTCGTACGTCGTGTGCCTGAGCAGTTCTTC. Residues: CASGLVVRRVPEQFF.

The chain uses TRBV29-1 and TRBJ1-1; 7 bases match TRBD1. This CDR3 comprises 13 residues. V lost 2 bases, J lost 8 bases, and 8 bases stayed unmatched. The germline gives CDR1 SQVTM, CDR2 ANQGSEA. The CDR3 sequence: CSVEPRTGLEAFF. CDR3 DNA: TGCAGCGTTGAACCAAGGACAGGACTAGAAGCTTTCTTT.

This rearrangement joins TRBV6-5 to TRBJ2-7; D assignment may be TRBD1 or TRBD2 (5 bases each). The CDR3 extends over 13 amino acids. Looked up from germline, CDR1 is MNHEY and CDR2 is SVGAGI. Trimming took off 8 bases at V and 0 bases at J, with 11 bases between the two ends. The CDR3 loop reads CASARGNSYEQYF. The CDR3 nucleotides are TGTGCCAGCGCACGGGGCAACTCCTACGAGCAGTACTTC.

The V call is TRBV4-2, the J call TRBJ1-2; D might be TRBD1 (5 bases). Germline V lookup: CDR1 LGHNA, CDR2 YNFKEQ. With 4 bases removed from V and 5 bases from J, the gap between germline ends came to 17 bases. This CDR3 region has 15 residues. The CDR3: CASSPIGGGDYGYTF. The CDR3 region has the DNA TGTGCCAGCAGCCCGATAGGTGGGGGGGATTATGGCTACACCTTC.

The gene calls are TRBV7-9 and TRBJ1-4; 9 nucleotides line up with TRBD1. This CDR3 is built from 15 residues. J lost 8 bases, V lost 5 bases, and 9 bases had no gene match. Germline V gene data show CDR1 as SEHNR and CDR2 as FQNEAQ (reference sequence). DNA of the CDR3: TGTGCCAGCAGCCCCCCGGGACAGGGCCGAGAAAAACTGTTTTTT. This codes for CASSPPGQGREKLFF.

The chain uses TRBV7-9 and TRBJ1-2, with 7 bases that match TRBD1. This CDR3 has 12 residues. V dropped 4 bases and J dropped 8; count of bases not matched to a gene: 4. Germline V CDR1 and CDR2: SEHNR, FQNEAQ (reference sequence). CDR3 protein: CASSSGTAGYTF. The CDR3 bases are TGTGCCAGCAGCTCCGGGACAGCCGGCTACACCTTC.

Here the CDR3 reads CSLRRAPVDEQFF. In nucleotides, the CDR3 is TGCAGCCTAAGGAGGGCGCCTGTCGATGAGCAGTTCTTC. The V and J genes are TRBV29-1 and TRBJ2-1; possible D gene TRBD2, 6 bases. The CDR3 has 13 amino acids. CDR1 is SQVTM and CDR2 is ANQGSEA in the germline V gene. The V end lost 8 bases, the J end lost 8 bases, and 19 bases lay between the germline ends.

CDR3 sequence (DNA): TGTGCCAGTAGTCTGGAAGCGGGAGGGCCACACGGAGAGCAGTTCTTC. Protein sequence: CASSLEAGGPHGEQFF. This rearrangement joins TRBV19 to TRBJ2-1; 10 positions match TRBD2. The CDR3 is 16 amino acids. Per the germline V gene, CDR1 is LNHDA and CDR2 is SQIVND (reference sequence). Trimming removed 5 bases from V and 10 bases from J; junction bases left unmatched: 14.

CDR3 region: CASSLRDSTEAFF. DNA of the CDR3: TGTGCCAGCAGCCTCCGGGACAGCACTGAAGCTTTCTTT. The gene calls are TRBV5-6 and TRBJ1-1; 7 bases line up with TRBD1. The germline V gene has CDR1 SGHDT and CDR2 YYEEEE. J lost 4 bases, V lost 4 bases, and 4 bases had no gene match. The length of the CDR3 is 13 residues.

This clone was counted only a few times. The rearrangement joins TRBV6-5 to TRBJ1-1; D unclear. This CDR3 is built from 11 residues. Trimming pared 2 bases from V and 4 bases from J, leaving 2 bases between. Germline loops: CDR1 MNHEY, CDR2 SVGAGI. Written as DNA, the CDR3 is TGTGCCAGCAGTTACCCCACTGAAGCTTTCTTT. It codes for CASSYPTEAFF.

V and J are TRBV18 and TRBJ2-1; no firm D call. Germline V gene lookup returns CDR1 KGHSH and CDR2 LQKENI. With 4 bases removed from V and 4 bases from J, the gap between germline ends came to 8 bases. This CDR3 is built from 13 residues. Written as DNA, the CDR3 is TGTGCCAGCTCACTACCGTCTTACAATGAGCAGTTCTTC. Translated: CASSLPSYNEQFF.